This passage covers 26 T cell receptor beta chains from one sample sequenced in a study of T cells in Graves' hyperthyroidism and ophthalmopathy. Amplification targeted TCR beta CDR3 regions from RNA transcripts. First-round RT-PCR with HTBI primers amplified the TCR CDR3 region. TCRdb re-called the multiplex PCR reads with MiXCR, one entry per CDR3 protein. This table has a few hundred thousand distinct CDR3 sequences, just under 15% appearing once. Sequencing was performed on blood. All receptors derive from a woman aged 25 to 39 with Graves' hyperthyroidism.

This clonotype has only a few counts. The rearrangement joins TRBV9 to TRBJ2-2; weak D call: TRBD1 (5 bases). V was pared by 2 bases and J by 1 base, with 15 bases between. CDR1 and CDR2 (germline): SGDLS, YYNGEE. The CDR3 consists of 17 residues. The CDR3 bases are TGTGCCAGCAGCGTCCCCGGCGACAGCAAGAACACCGGGGAGCTGTTTTTT. The encoded protein is CASSVPGDSKNTGELFF.

This clonotype was observed many times. The V call is TRBV20-1, the J call TRBJ1-5, with a possible D match to TRBD1 (5 bases). V lost 1 base and J lost 2, with 12 bases in between. This CDR3 region has 15 residues. The germline V gene has CDR1 DFQATT and CDR2 SNEGSKA (reference sequence). DNA of the CDR3: TGCAGTGCTAGAGGGAGGGGATCGGGCAATCAGCCCCAGCATTTT. Translating it yields CSARGRGSGNQPQHF.

The rearrangement joins TRBV7-9 to TRBJ2-4; weak D call: TRBD1 (5 bases). Germline assignment: CDR1 SEHNR and CDR2 FQNEAQ (reference sequence). The CDR3 loop spans 17 amino acids. The V end was cut by 6 bases, the J end by 0 bases, with 18 bases between. The chain's CDR3 is CASSPVGLDRAKNIQYF. The CDR3 region has the DNA TGTGCCAGCAGTCCGGTGGGGCTAGATAGAGCCAAAAACATTCAGTACTTC. The entire variable domain, with the rest obtained from reference TRBV7-9 and TRBJ2-4, is as follows: DTGVSQNPRHKITKRGQNVTFRCDPISEHNRLYWYRQTLGQGPEFLTYFQNEAQLEKSRLLSDRFSAERPKGSFSTLEIQRTEQGDSAMYLCASSPVGLDRAKNIQYFGAGTRLSVL.

The chain employs TRBV3-1 and TRBJ2-2; the D gene is possibly TRBD1 (5 bases). Trimming took 4 bases from V and 1 from J, leaving 7 bases between them. CDR3 length: 14 residues. Germline-derived CDR1 and CDR2 are LGHDT and YNNKEL (reference sequence). CDR3 protein: CASSPRENTGELFF. The CDR3 DNA is TGTGCCAGCAGCCCCAGGGAGAACACCGGGGAGCTGTTTTTT.

This clonotype was found many times. The chain couples TRBV28 to TRBJ2-7; 8 bases are shared with TRBD1. The CDR3 has 15 amino acids. CDR1 is MDHEN, CDR2 SYDVKM, per germline. The junction had 13 bases not matched to a gene; V was cut back by 6 bases and J by 6 bases. The CDR3 bases are TGTGCCAGCAGCCCTGGGAGACAGGGGCGGCCCGAGCAGTACTTC. Its protein product is CASSPGRQGRPEQYF. The whole variable domain, remainder taken from reference TRBV28 and TRBJ2-7, is DVKVTQSSRYLVKRTGEKVFLECVQDMDHENMFWYRQDPGLGLRLIYFSYDVKMKEKGDIPEGYSVSREKKERFSLILESASTNQTSMYLCASSPGRQGRPEQYFGPGTRLTVT.

This clonotype appeared a few times. The chain is built from TRBV3-1 and TRBJ2-7; D is possibly TRBD1 or TRBD2 (5 bases each). The CDR3 spans 14 residues. Germline V gene sequence: CDR1 LGHDT, CDR2 YNNKEL (reference sequence). Trimming took off 0 bases at V and 0 bases at J, with 6 bases between the two ends. The CDR3 DNA reads TGTGCCAGCAGCCAAGAAGGGACCTCCTACGAGCAGTACTTC. As protein: CASSQEGTSYEQYF.

Ten or more counts support this clonotype. The chain employs TRBV29-1 and TRBJ2-3; 8 nucleotides match TRBD1. The germline CDR1 and CDR2 sequences are SQVTM and ANQGSEA. Germline trimming cut 7 bases from V and 4 bases from J; bases unmatched to any gene: 7. CDR3 length equals 13 residues. CDR3 sequence: CSARTGMADTQYF. CDR3 sequence (DNA): TGCAGCGCTAGGACAGGGATGGCAGATACGCAGTATTTT.

This sequence joins TRBV20-1 and TRBJ2-1; D remains ambiguous. The CDR3 consists of 11 residues. V was shortened by 3 bases and J by 5 bases, with 5 bases between the two germline ends. Germline V gene sequence: CDR1 DFQATT, CDR2 SNEGSKA (reference sequence). In DNA form, the CDR3 reads TGCAGTGCTAGTAAAAACAATGAGCAGTTCTTC. Protein product: CSASKNNEQFF.

The chain has TRBV9 and TRBJ2-3; 7 positions match TRBD1. Germline V gene lookup returns CDR1 SGDLS and CDR2 YYNGEE. The CDR3 contains 16 residues. The V segment lost 0 bases and the J segment 7 bases; nucleotides outside the gene matches: 11. CDR3 in amino acids: CASSVGQGISLHTQYF. CDR3 DNA sequence: TGTGCCAGCAGCGTAGGACAGGGTATATCCTTGCATACGCAGTATTTT.

This clonotype was found many times. The genes are TRBV6-1 and TRBJ2-1; D possibly corresponds to TRBD1 (6 bases). This CDR3 is 13 amino acids long. The V end was cut by 6 bases, the J end by 8 bases, with 14 bases between. Germline lookup yields CDR1 MNHNS and CDR2 SASEGT. The CDR3 sequence: CASRSPGVHEQFF. CDR3 nucleotide sequence: TGTGCCAGCAGGTCACCAGGGGTACATGAGCAGTTCTTC.

The chain has TRBV5-4 and TRBJ2-1, with 13 bases lining up with TRBD2. The CDR3 runs 17 residues. Germline CDR1 and CDR2: SGHNT and YYREEE (reference sequence). With V trimmed by 2 bases and J by 8 bases, 10 bases remained unmatched. The CDR3 bases are TGTGCCAGCAGCTTACCTTGGACTAGCGGGAGTCTCCATGAGCAGTTCTTC. Translation gives CASSLPWTSGSLHEQFF.

This clonotype was counted many times. The V call is TRBV28, the J call TRBJ2-7; no clear D gene. The CDR3 length is 14 residues. The germline V gene encodes CDR1 MDHEN and CDR2 SYDVKM. Trimming stripped 9 bases from V and 0 bases from J, with 15 bases between. CDR3 amino acids: CASKVSRVSYEQYF. The CDR3 region has the DNA TGTGCCAGTAAGGTTAGCCGGGTCTCCTACGAGCAGTACTTC.

This chain uses TRBV11-2 with TRBJ2-3; 7 bases fit TRBD1. V trimming: 8 bases; J trimming: 6 bases; junction bases outside the gene matches: 8. The CDR3 sequence is 13 residues long. Germline V lookup: CDR1 SGHAT, CDR2 FQNNGV. This CDR3 is CASLNRGRDTQYF. DNA of the CDR3: TGTGCCAGCCTGAACAGGGGCCGGGATACGCAGTATTTT.

To note about this clonotype: Just one base apart from a much larger clone, this may be a read error. J is TRBJ1-2 and V is TRBV7-2; TRBD1 aligns across 7 bases. Germline V CDR1 and CDR2: SGHTA, FQGNSA. The CDR3 is 13 amino acids. Trimming at V came to 2 bases and at J to 4 bases, leaving 1 base not matched to a gene. CDR3 sequence: CASSLNRGYGYTF. Here the CDR3 DNA reads TGTGCCAGCAGCTTAAACAGGGGCTATGGCTACACCTTC.

The chain is built from TRBV6-9 and TRBJ2-7; D gene ambiguous. Trimming stripped 8 bases from V and 0 bases from J, with 14 bases between. Germline V gene lookup returns CDR1 MNHGY and CDR2 SVAAGI. CDR3 length: 14 residues. The CDR3 loop reads CASRFDIDSYEQYF. The CDR3 DNA is TGTGCCAGCCGATTCGACATCGACTCCTACGAGCAGTACTTC.

This clonotype was recorded many times. This sequence joins TRBV7-3 and TRBJ2-7; 13 bases are shared with TRBD2. CDR1 and CDR2 (germline): SGHTA, FQGTGA. The CDR3 length is 16 residues. The V segment lost 4 bases and the J segment 7 bases; nucleotides outside the gene matches: 10. DNA for the CDR3: TGTGCCAGCAGCTACGCTTTAGGACTAGCGGGAGAGGAGCAGTACTTC. Protein product: CASSYALGLAGEEQYF.

This clonotype was counted between two and nine times. The chain has TRBV13 and TRBJ2-1, with 8 bases fitting TRBD2. J gave up 0 bases and V 0 bases, and 7 bases lay outside the gene matches. The CDR3 consists of 18 residues. Germline CDR1 and CDR2: PRHDT and FYEKMQ (reference sequence). The CDR3 region is CASSLGSSGYNSYNEQFF. CDR3 coding DNA: TGTGCCAGCAGCTTAGGGTCTAGCGGGTATAACTCCTACAATGAGCAGTTCTTC.

The V gene is TRBV20-1, the J gene TRBJ2-7; unclear D gene. Trimming took off 5 bases at V and 9 bases at J, with 11 bases between the two ends. Per germline, CDR1 DFQATT and CDR2 SNEGSKA (reference sequence). The CDR3 covers 10 residues. The CDR3 sequence: CSASMGGQYF. CDR3 in DNA: TGCAGTGCTTCCATGGGCGGGCAGTACTTC.

The chain employs TRBV7-9 and TRBJ2-7; D is undetermined. V was shortened by 11 bases and J by 3 bases, with 11 bases between the two germline ends. CDR3 length: 11 residues. Germline V gene data show CDR1 as SEHNR and CDR2 as FQNEAQ (reference sequence). CDR3 sequence: CAPSSLYEQYF. CDR3 nucleotides: TGTGCCCCGAGTAGCCTCTACGAGCAGTACTTC.

The chain is built from TRBV5-1 and TRBJ2-3, with 10 nucleotides matching TRBD2. The V gene end was trimmed by 0 bases and the J gene end by 4 bases; junction bases not matched to a gene: 8. Germline loops: CDR1 SGHRS, CDR2 YFSETQ. This CDR3 has 17 residues. The CDR3 region is CASSLGRLAGESDTQYF. CDR3 DNA sequence: TGCGCCAGCAGCTTGGGTCGGCTAGCGGGAGAGTCAGATACGCAGTATTTT.

The sample holds a few counts of this clonotype. V and J are TRBV6-1 and TRBJ2-7; 13 positions match TRBD2. The trim removed 7 bases at V and 2 bases at J, leaving 8 bases unmatched. The CDR3 runs 16 residues. Germline loops: CDR1 MNHNS, CDR2 SASEGT. CDR3 in DNA: TGTGCCAGCAAAAGAGGACTAGCGGGGGAACCCTACGAGCAGTACTTC. It translates to CASKRGLAGEPYEQYF.

This clonotype was counted between two and nine times. The V and J genes are TRBV7-2 and TRBJ1-5; the D is unclear. Trimming left V 5 bases short and J 4 bases short, with 9 bases between. CDR3 length: 13 residues. Germline V gene data show CDR1 as SGHTA and CDR2 as FQGNSA. CDR3 sequence: CASSPKPNQPQHF. CDR3 DNA: TGTGCCAGCAGCCCCAAACCAAATCAGCCCCAGCATTTT.

The CDR3 DNA follows: TGTGCCACCAGCTGGACTAGCGGGAGGGATACGCAGTATTTT. This sequence encodes CATSWTSGRDTQYF. The V call is TRBV15, the J call TRBJ2-3; the match to TRBD2 covers 14 bases. This CDR3 is built from 14 residues. J gave up 6 bases and V 5 bases, and 1 base lay outside the gene matches. The germline gives CDR1 LNHNV, CDR2 YYDKDF (reference sequence).

There are a few counts of this clonotype. The CDR3 DNA is TGTGCCAGCAGTTCTTTTCCCCCAAATGAAAAACTGTTTTTT. Encoded protein: CASSSFPPNEKLFF. The chain recombines TRBV27 with TRBJ1-4, with D uncertain. The CDR3 contains 14 residues. CDR1 and CDR2 from the germline V gene are MNHEY and SMNVEV (reference sequence). Trimming left V 4 bases short and J 5 bases short, with 11 bases between.

This clonotype has only a few counts. This sequence joins TRBV7-6 and TRBJ1-6; possibly TRBD1 for D (6 bases). Germline lookup yields CDR1 SGHVS and CDR2 FNYEAQ. The CDR3 has 15 amino acids. Trimming pared 4 bases from V and 8 bases from J, leaving 15 bases between. CDR3 nucleotide sequence: TGTGCCAGCAGCTCGTCCGGGACACCGCATTCACCCCTCCACTTT. Its protein is CASSSSGTPHSPLHF.

Ten or more counts support this clonotype. DNA for the CDR3: TGTGCCAGCACTGATACCGGGACAGGGGGCCACGAGCAGTACTTC. This gives the protein CASTDTGTGGHEQYF. The chain carries TRBV3-1 and TRBJ2-7, with 12 bases fitting TRBD1. The germline CDR1 and CDR2 sequences are LGHDT and YNNKEL (reference sequence). V shed 7 bases, J shed 5 bases, and the junction held 9 bases outside the gene matches. CDR3 size: 15 residues.